This T cell receptor beta chain was identified during a study of metastatic and nonmetastatic thyroid tumors. About the research overall: The authors compared repertoires across blood and tumor or nodule tissue from malignant and benign thyroid patients.

This clone was counted only a few times. A read error may produce the germline difference seen at one junction end. Patients underwent thyroid surgery, and none had received any treatment before it. TCRdb used MiXCR to call clones anew from the PCR reads. The table lists around 26,000 clones, about 20% of them singletons. This CDR3 is 16 amino acids long. Germline loops: CDR1 SNHLY, CDR2 FYNNEI. Sequenced: blood. This sequence originates from a female donor with papillary thyroid cancer or a benign thyroid nodule (not recorded which). Some clones in this sample may be carry-over from other donors' samples. The chain joins TRBV2 to TRBJ2-1; D may be TRBD1 or TRBD2 (5 bases each). This chain's CDR3 is CASSDRGPDPVVEQSF. CDR3 in DNA: TGTGCCAGCAGTGATCGGGGCCCGGACCCAGTGGTTGAGCAGTCCTTC.